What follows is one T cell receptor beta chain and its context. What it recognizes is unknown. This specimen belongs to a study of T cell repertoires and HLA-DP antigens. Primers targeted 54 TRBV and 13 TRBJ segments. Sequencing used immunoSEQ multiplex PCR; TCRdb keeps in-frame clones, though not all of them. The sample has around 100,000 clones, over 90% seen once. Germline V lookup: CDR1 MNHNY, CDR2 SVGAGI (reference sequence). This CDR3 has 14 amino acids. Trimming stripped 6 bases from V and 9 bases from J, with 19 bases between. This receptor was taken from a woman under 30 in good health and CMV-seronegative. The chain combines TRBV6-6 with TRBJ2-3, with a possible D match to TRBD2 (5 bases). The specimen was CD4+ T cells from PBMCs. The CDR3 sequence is CASRKAGTLYTQYF. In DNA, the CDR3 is TGTGCCAGCAGGAAGGCGGGCACCCTATACACGCAGTATTTT.